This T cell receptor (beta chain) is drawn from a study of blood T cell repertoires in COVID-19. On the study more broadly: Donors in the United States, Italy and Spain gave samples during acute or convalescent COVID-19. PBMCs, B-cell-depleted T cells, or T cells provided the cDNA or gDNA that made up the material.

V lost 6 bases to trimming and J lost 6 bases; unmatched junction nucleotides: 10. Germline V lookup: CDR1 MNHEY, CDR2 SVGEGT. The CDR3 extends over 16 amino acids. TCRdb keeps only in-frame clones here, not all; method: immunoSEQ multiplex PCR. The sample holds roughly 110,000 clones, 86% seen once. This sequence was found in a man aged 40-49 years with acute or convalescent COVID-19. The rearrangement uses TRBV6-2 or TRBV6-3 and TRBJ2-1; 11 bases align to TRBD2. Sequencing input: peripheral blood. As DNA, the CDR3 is TGTGCCAGCAGCCCTTCCCTAGCGGGGGGTAGCAATGAGCAGTTCTTC. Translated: CASSPSLAGGSNEQFF.